This is a list of T cell receptor beta chains from one sample in a study of blood T cell repertoires in COVID-19. Profiling relied on immunoSEQ multiplex PCR, and the TCRdb table lists in-frame clones only, not all of them. The table shows 30,000 to 40,000 clones, with 83% occurring only once. The sequenced material came from peripheral blood. Every receptor here comes from a man aged 50-60 years with acute or convalescent COVID-19. The CDR3 runs from the conserved cysteine through the conserved F or W. The D gene is left open where the match is weak. Not every row has a clone size; where given, it reads once, few, many or a size class.

- | TRBJ1-1 | TRBV5-4 | few | CASSGGSDTEAFF | TGTGCCAGCAGCGGGGGGAGTGACACTGAAGCTTTCTTT
TRBD1 | TRBJ1-1 | TRBV5-1 | - | CASNRAQSQGDTEAFF | TGCGCCAGCAATCGGGCCCAAAGTCAGGGGGACACTGAAGCTTTCTTT
- | TRBJ1-5 | TRBV4-1 | - | CASSQEPTGPGQDQPQHF | TGCGCCAGCAGCCAAGAACCGACAGGCCCGGGCCAAGATCAGCCCCAGCATTTT
TRBD1 | TRBJ1-5 | TRBV19 | - | CASSGNRGISNQPQHF | TGTGCCAGTAGTGGCAACAGGGGGATTAGCAATCAGCCCCAGCATTTT
TRBD1 | TRBJ1-4 | TRBV7-9 | once | CASSFGTGVEKLFF | TGTGCCAGCAGCTTCGGGACAGGGGTTGAGAAACTGTTTTTT
TRBD1 | TRBJ1-2 | TRBV4-1 | - | CASSQEVRDRVRGYTF | TGCGCCAGCAGCCAAGAAGTTCGGGACAGGGTGAGAGGCTACACCTTC
- | TRBJ2-7 | TRBV3-1/TRBV3-2 | - | CASSQGRPTMPYEQYF | TGTGCCAGCAGCCAAGGCAGGCCGACCATGCCCTACGAGCAGTACTTC
- | TRBJ1-4 | TRBV7-9 | - | CASSPKGTHNEKLFF | TGTGCCAGCAGCCCCAAGGGGACACATAATGAAAAACTGTTTTTT
TRBD2 | TRBJ2-1 | TRBV2 | - | CARGLAGVNEQFF | TGTGCCAGGGGACTAGCGGGGGTAAATGAGCAGTTCTTC
TRBD2 | TRBJ2-7 | TRBV4-2 | - | CASSHLSGTSNEQYF | TGTGCCAGCAGCCACCTTAGCGGGACCTCCAACGAGCAGTACTTC
- | TRBJ2-1 | TRBV5-1 | - | CASSSIGRRSEQFF | TGCGCCAGCAGCTCCATTGGGCGTCGAAGTGAGCAGTTCTTC
- | TRBJ1-4 | TRBV11-1 | - | CASSFIGANEKLFF | TGTGCCAGCAGCTTCATCGGGGCTAATGAAAAACTGTTTTTT
- | TRBJ1-2 | TRBV12-3/TRBV12-4 | - | CASSLRVPYGYTF | TGTGCCAGCAGTTTGCGAGTTCCTTATGGCTACACCTTC
TRBD2 | TRBJ2-1 | TRBV18 | - | CASSPLGGRAYNEQFF | TGTGCCAGCTCACCTCTTGGCGGGAGGGCCTACAATGAGCAGTTCTTC
TRBD2 | TRBJ2-1 | TRBV19 | - | CASSKAGGPNEQFF | TGTGCCAGTAGTAAAGCGGGGGGGCCCAATGAGCAGTTCTTC
TRBD2 | TRBJ2-5 | TRBV28 | - | CASSQSGGIGTETQYF | TGTGCCAGCAGCCAAAGCGGGGGGATAGGAACAGAGACCCAGTACTTC
- | TRBJ2-3 | TRBV5-1 | - | CASSDNSATDTQYF | TGCGCCAGCAGCGACAACAGTGCCACAGATACGCAGTATTTT
- | TRBJ1-1 | TRBV2 | - | CASKGGGTEAFF | TGTGCCAGCAAGGGGGGGGGTACTGAAGCTTTCTTT
- | TRBJ1-5 | TRBV5-1 | - | CASSLEGRGFEPQHF | TGCGCCAGCAGCTTGGAGGGCAGGGGATTTGAGCCCCAGCATTTT
- | TRBJ1-2 | TRBV12-3/TRBV12-4 | - | CASSLGSYGYTF | TGTGCCAGCAGTTTAGGCAGCTATGGCTACACCTTC
TRBD1 | TRBJ2-6 | TRBV4-1 | - | CASRLTGDSGANVLTF | TGCGCCAGCAGACTTACAGGGGACTCTGGGGCCAACGTCCTGACTTTC
- | TRBJ2-7 | TRBV5-1 | - | CASTGTFAYEQYF | TGCGCCAGCACGGGTACATTTGCCTACGAGCAGTACTTC
TRBD2 | TRBJ2-7 | TRBV18 | few | CASSPPGTTNYEQYF | TGTGCCAGCTCACCACCGGGGACTACCAACTACGAGCAGTACTTC
TRBD2 | TRBJ2-4 | TRBV3-1/TRBV3-2 | once | CASSQLSPGLAGAVKNIQYF | TGTGCCAGCAGCCAACTTTCTCCGGGACTAGCGGGAGCGGTCAAAAACATTCAGTACTTC
- | TRBJ1-5 | TRBV19 | - | CASSIPLGGRASNQPQHF | TGTGCCAGTAGTATACCCCTTGGTGGCAGGGCGAGCAATCAGCCCCAGCATTTT
TRBD1 | TRBJ1-4 | TRBV2 | few | CASSDPYRQGSPEKLFF | TGTGCCAGCAGCGACCCATATAGACAGGGTTCCCCTGAAAAACTGTTTTTT
- | TRBJ2-7 | TRBV12-3/TRBV12-4 | - | CASWQGIPYEQYF | TGTGCCTCCTGGCAGGGCATACCCTACGAGCAGTACTTC
TRBD1 | TRBJ1-2 | TRBV18 | - | CASSPGVRDRGILSRYTF | TGTGCCAGCTCACCGGGAGTCCGGGACAGGGGCATCCTATCGCGCTACACCTTC
- | TRBJ2-1 | TRBV27 | - | CASSSNLGNTGDEQFF | TGTGCCAGCAGTTCTAATCTGGGGAATACAGGCGATGAGCAGTTCTTC
- | TRBJ1-2 | TRBV7-8 | few | CASSSANGLNNYGYTF | TGTGCCAGCAGCTCGGCAAATGGACTGAATAACTATGGCTACACCTTC
- | TRBJ1-2 | TRBV19 | - | CASSIGRGDGYTF | TGTGCCAGTAGTATAGGCAGGGGCGACGGCTACACCTTC
- | TRBJ1-3 | TRBV18 | - | CASSPDSTGNTIYF | TGTGCCAGCTCCCCCGACAGTACTGGAAACACCATATATTTT